This T cell receptor (beta chain) was retrieved from a study of blood T cell repertoires in COVID-19. About the research overall: Acute and convalescent COVID-19 specimens originated in the United States, Italy and Spain. T cells, B-cell-depleted T cells, or PBMCs supplied cDNA or gDNA.

The CDR3 is 17 amino acids. In germline, CDR1 is SNHLY, CDR2 FYNNEI. J gave up 4 bases and V 4 bases, and 11 bases lay outside the gene matches. Study processing details: Cell counts per sample came from amplifying reference gene primers. TCRdb's copy holds only in-frame clones and misses some; the assay was immunoSEQ multiplex PCR. V and J calls and clone size are those listed in that table; D and trimming were worked out from the DNA. The sample yields 200,000 to 300,000 clones, approximately 90% seen once. Specimen: peripheral blood. The chain links TRBV2 to TRBJ2-5, with 11 nucleotides matching TRBD2. The source is a woman between 40 and 55 years old who had recovered from COVID-19. CDR3 protein: CASSVGLAGGWGETQYF. CDR3 coding DNA: TGTGCCAGCAGTGTGGGGCTAGCGGGAGGTTGGGGAGAGACCCAGTACTTC.